A single sample gave rise to the 4 T cell receptor beta chains below, sequenced in a study of blood T cell repertoires in COVID-19. Only in-frame clones appear in the TCRdb table, and some are missing; sequencing was by immunoSEQ multiplex PCR. This table holds about 180,000 clones, 84% found once. Material for sequencing was PBMCs or T cells enriched from blood (not recorded which). Source of these receptors: a man aged 50-60 years who had recovered from COVID-19.

This clone was observed a handful of times. The J gene is TRBJ1-6, the V gene TRBV7-9; D unclear. V lost 6 bases and J 0 bases, leaving 12 bases between the germline ends. The CDR3 totals 16 residues. CDR1 is SEHNR and CDR2 is FQNEAQ in the germline V gene (reference sequence). This CDR3 is CASSPVGSSYNSPLHF. Written as DNA, the CDR3 is TGTGCCAGCAGTCCGGTGGGGAGCTCCTATAATTCACCCCTCCACTTT.

The table lists this clone with a few counts. The V and J genes are TRBV15 and TRBJ1-5; D is unclear. The germline gives CDR1 LNHNV, CDR2 YYDKDF (reference sequence). Between the trimmed V and J ends, which lost 3 bases and 0 bases, there was a span of 9 bases. The CDR3 totals 15 residues. As DNA, the CDR3 is TGTGCCACCAGCAGGGGAGTCTATAGCAATCAGCCCCAGCATTTT. This gives the protein CATSRGVYSNQPQHF.

V usage is TRBV28 and J usage is TRBJ1-3; 7 bases fit TRBD1. With 7 bases clipped from V and 0 bases from J, the junction kept 6 bases outside the gene matches. The CDR3 runs 15 residues. CDR1 and CDR2 from the germline V gene are MDHEN and SYDVKM. CDR3 sequence: CASTLGTASGNTIYF. CDR3 bases: TGTGCCAGCACCCTCGGGACAGCCTCTGGAAACACCATATATTTT.

This clone appeared a few times. The V call is TRBV6-2 or TRBV6-3, the J call TRBJ1-2, with a weak D call TRBD1 (5 bases). The CDR3 runs 14 residues. V lost 0 bases, J lost 2 bases, and 7 bases lay in between. CDR1 is MNHEY and CDR2 is SVGEGT in the germline V gene. CDR3 in amino acids: CASSYSTDNYGYTF. The CDR3 DNA sequence: TGTGCCAGCAGTTACTCGACAGACAACTATGGCTACACCTTC.